This T cell receptor (beta chain) derives from a study of blood T cell repertoires in COVID-19. Study context: COVID-19 samples collected from the United States, Italy and Spain covered acute and convalescent phases. Sample material is recorded as cDNA or gDNA derived from T cells, B-cell-depleted T cells, or PBMCs.

Per the original methods: Cell counts per sample came from amplifying reference gene primers. This table comes from immunoSEQ multiplex PCR, and its TCRdb copy is limited to in-frame clones, with some not included. Clonal size and the V and J genes are those of that table, whereas D and trimming came from the DNA. The sample has fewer than 55,000 clones, around 88% seen once. Specimen: peripheral blood. This sequence originates from a woman in her sixties or seventies with acute or convalescent COVID-19.

The CDR3 DNA reads as TGTGCCTGGAGTCCTACAGGGTTGGCGGGCTATGGCTACACCTTC. Amino acid sequence: CAWSPTGLAGYGYTF. This sequence joins TRBV30 and TRBJ1-2; D is possibly TRBD1 (6 bases). Trimming stripped 2 bases from V and 4 bases from J, with 17 bases between. The CDR3 length is 15 residues. Germline CDR1 reads GTSNPN; CDR2 reads SVGIG (reference sequence).